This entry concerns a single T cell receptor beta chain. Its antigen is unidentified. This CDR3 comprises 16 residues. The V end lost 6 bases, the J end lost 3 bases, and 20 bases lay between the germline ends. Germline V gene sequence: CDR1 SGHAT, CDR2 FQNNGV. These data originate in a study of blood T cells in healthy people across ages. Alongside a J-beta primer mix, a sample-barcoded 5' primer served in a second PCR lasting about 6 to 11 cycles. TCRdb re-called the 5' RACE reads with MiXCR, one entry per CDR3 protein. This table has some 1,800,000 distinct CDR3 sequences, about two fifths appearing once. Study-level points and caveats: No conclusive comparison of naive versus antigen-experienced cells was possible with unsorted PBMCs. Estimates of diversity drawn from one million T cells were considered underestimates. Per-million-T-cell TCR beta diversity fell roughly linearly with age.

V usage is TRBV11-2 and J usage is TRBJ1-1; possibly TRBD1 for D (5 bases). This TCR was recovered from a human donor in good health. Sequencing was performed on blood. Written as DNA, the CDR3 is TGTGCCAGCAGGCAAATCGGGCGTCTGGGGCACACTGAAGCTTTCTTT. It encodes CASRQIGRLGHTEAFF.